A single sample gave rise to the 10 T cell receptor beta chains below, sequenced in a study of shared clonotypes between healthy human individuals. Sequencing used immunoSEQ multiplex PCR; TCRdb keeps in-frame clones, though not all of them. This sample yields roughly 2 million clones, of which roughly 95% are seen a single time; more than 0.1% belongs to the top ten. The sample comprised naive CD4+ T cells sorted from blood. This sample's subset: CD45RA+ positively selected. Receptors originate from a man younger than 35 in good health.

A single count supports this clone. CDR3: CASSQTRAIETQYF. CDR3 DNA sequence: TGTGCCAGCTCACAAACGAGGGCGATTGAGACCCAGTACTTC. This rearrangement joins TRBV18 to TRBJ2-5; weak D call: TRBD2 (5 bases). V lost 4 bases and J lost 5, with 14 bases in between. This CDR3 contains 14 residues. Germline lookup yields CDR1 KGHSH and CDR2 LQKENI.

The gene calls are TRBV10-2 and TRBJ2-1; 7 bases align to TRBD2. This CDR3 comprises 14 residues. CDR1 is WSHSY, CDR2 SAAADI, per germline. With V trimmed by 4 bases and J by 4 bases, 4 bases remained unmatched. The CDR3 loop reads CASSASSGYNEQFF. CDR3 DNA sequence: TGCGCCAGCAGTGCGTCTAGCGGATACAATGAGCAGTTCTTC.

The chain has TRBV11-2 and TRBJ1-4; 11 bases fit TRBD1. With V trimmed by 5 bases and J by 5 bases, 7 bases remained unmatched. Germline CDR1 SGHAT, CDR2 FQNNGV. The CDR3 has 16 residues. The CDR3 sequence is CASSPRTGGLNEKLFF. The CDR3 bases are TGTGCCAGCAGCCCAAGGACAGGGGGCCTCAATGAAAAACTGTTTTTT.

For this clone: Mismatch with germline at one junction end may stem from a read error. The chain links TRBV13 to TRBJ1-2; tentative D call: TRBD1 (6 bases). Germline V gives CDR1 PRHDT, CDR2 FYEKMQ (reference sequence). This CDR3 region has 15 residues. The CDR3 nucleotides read TGTGCCAGCAGCGTAGGCCGGACAGATAACTATGGCTACACCTTC. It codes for CASSVGRTDNYGYTF.

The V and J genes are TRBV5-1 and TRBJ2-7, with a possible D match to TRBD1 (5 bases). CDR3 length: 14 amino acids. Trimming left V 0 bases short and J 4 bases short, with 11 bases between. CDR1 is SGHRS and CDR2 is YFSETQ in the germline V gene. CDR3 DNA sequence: TGCGCCAGCAGCTTGGTTGGGGCGGAATACGAGCAGTACTTC. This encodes CASSLVGAEYEQYF. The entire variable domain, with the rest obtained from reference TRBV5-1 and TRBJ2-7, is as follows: KAGVTQTPRYLIKTRGQQVTLSCSPISGHRSVSWYQQTPGQGLQFLFEYFSETQRNKGNFPGRFSGRQFSNSRSEMNVSTLELGDSALYLCASSLVGAEYEQYFGPGTRLTVT.

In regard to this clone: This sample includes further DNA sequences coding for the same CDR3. CDR3 protein: CASSPGLQETQYF. CDR3 bases: TGTGCCAGCTCACCGGGGCTCCAAGAGACCCAGTACTTC. The chain joins TRBV18 to TRBJ2-5; TRBD1 is a possible D gene (5 bases). The germline V gene has CDR1 KGHSH and CDR2 LQKENI. The ends were cut back, 3 bases at V and 1 base at J, with 6 bases in the middle. The CDR3 loop spans 13 amino acids.

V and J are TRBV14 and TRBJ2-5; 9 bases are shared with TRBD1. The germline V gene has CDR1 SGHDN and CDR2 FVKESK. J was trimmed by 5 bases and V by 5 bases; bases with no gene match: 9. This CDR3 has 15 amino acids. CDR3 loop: CASSKGQGTPETQYF. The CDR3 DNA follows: TGTGCCAGCAGCAAGGGACAGGGCACACCTGAGACCCAGTACTTC.

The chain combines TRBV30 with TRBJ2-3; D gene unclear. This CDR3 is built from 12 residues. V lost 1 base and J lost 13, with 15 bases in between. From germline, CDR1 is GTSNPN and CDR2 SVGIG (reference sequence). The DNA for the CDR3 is TGTGCCTGGAGTGCCCCTGCTGGCCCAAAGTATTTT. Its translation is CAWSAPAGPKYF.

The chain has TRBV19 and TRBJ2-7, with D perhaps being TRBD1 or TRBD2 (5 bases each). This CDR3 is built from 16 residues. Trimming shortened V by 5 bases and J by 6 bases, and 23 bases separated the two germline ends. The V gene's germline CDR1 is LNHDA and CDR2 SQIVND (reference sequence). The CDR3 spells CASSLHLRDGNTEQYF. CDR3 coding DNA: TGTGCCAGTAGTCTTCACCTCCGGGACGGAAATACCGAGCAGTACTTC. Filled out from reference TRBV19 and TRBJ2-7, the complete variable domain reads DGGITQSPKYLFRKEGQNVTLSCEQNLNHDAMYWYRQDPGQGLRLIYYSQIVNDFQKGDIAEGYSVSREKKESFPLTVTSAQKNPTAFYLCASSLHLRDGNTEQYFGPGTRLTVT.

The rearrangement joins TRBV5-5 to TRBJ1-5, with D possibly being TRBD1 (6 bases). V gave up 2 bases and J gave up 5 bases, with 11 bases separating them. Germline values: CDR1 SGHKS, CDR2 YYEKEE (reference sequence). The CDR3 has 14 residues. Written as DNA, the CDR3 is TGTGCCAGCAGCTTCGGCAGGGGCGATCAGCCCCAGCATTTT. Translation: CASSFGRGDQPQHF.